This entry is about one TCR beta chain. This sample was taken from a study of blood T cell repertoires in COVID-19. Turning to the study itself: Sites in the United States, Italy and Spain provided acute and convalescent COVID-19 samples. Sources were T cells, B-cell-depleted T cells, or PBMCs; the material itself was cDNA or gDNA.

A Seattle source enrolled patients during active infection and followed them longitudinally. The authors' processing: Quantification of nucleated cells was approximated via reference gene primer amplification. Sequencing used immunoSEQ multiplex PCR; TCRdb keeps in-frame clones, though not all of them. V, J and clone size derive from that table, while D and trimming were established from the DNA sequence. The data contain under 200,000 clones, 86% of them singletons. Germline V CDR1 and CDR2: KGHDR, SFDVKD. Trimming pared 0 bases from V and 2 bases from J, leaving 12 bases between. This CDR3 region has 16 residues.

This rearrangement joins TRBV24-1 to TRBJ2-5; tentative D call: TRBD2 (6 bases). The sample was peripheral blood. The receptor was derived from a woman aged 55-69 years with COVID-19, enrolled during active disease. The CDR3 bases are TGTGCCACCAGTGATTTGCCGGGACGGGGGCAAGAGACCCAGTACTTC. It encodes CATSDLPGRGQETQYF.